This TCR beta chain stems from a study of T cell responses to AZD1222 COVID-19 vaccine. Notes on the study in general: Two AZD1222 administrations were followed by greater Spike-specific TCR breadth and depth. Repertoire sampling happened only post peak T cell response. Mapped onto spike, vaccine-associated CD4 TCRs spanned it and were dominant at 160-218 and 743-854. Donors were largely white British and mainly female; clonal diversity was possibly underestimated.

Sequencing was performed with immunoSEQ multiplex PCR; in TCRdb, only in-frame clones are kept and a portion is missing. This sample yields more than 95,000 clones, of which roughly 88% are seen a single time; about 25% belongs to the top ten. Concerning this clone: What it recognizes is unknown.

The sample was peripheral blood, taken 28 days after the second AZD1222 dose. This TCR came from an adult who received the AZD1222 COVID-19 vaccine.

The CDR3 reads CASSPPDRGRAETQYF. In DNA, the CDR3 is TGTGCTAGTTCTCCCCCAGACAGGGGGCGCGCGGAGACCCAGTACTTC. The V and J genes are TRBV12-5 and TRBJ2-5, with 10 positions matching TRBD1. The CDR3 runs 16 residues. The J segment lost 5 bases and the V segment lost 8 bases, leaving 14 bases of the junction unmatched. CDR1 and CDR2 from the germline V gene are LGHNT and FRNRAP.